Shown below are 27 T cell receptor beta chains from a single sample sequenced in a study of identical twins. One entry per CDR3 protein results from TCRdb running MiXCR on the 5' RACE reads. The sample includes 700,000 to 950,000 distinct CDR3 sequences, about 12% seen only once; the top ten take 1.5% to 2%. The same sample was also used in a study of yellow fever vaccine responses in identical twins.

The specimen was PBMCs. The source of these receptors is a woman in her late teens or twenties in good health.

This clonotype was counted only a few times. The chain links TRBV20-1 to TRBJ2-7; D is undetermined. Germline V CDR1 and CDR2: DFQATT, SNEGSKA (reference sequence). The CDR3 contains 13 residues. V dropped 6 bases and J dropped 3 bases, with 15 bases sitting between them. This CDR3 is CSALLDVYYEQYF. DNA of the CDR3: TGCAGTGCCCTTTTGGATGTATACTACGAGCAGTACTTC.

The rearrangement joins TRBV24-1 to TRBJ2-3; D perhaps matches TRBD2 (6 bases). The CDR3 extends over 15 amino acids. V was trimmed by 2 bases and J by 3 bases, leaving 11 bases between them. Germline loops: CDR1 KGHDR, CDR2 SFDVKD. For the CDR3, the DNA is TGTGCCACCAGTGATTCACTAGCTGGGACAGATACGCAGTATTTT. Translating gives CATSDSLAGTDTQYF.

The table lists this clonotype with a few counts. The chain uses TRBV9 and TRBJ1-2, with no clear D. This CDR3 is built from 14 residues. Germline CDR1 is SGDLS and CDR2 is YYNGEE. V was clipped by 0 bases and J by 2 bases, with 8 bases between them. CDR3 residues: CASSVEEENYGYTF. The CDR3, as DNA: TGTGCCAGCAGCGTAGAGGAAGAAAACTATGGCTACACCTTC. Supplemented by reference TRBV9 and TRBJ1-2, the full variable domain reads DSGVTQTPKHLITATGQRVTLRCSPRSGDLSVYWYQQSLDQGLQFLIQYYNGEERAKGNILERFSAQQFPDLHSELNLSSLELGDSALYFCASSVEEENYGYTFGSGTRLTVV.

A few counts support this clonotype. The CDR3: CATSDQRWKNNEQFF. The CDR3 nucleotides are TGTGCCACCAGTGATCAAAGGTGGAAGAACAATGAGCAGTTCTTC. V is TRBV24-1 and J is TRBJ2-1; D uncertain. Trimming pared 3 bases from V and 5 bases from J, leaving 13 bases between. The CDR3 consists of 15 residues. Germline V gene sequence: CDR1 KGHDR, CDR2 SFDVKD.

The V and J genes are TRBV3-1 and TRBJ1-1; D not resolved. Trimming stripped 1 base from V and 7 bases from J, with 13 bases between. CDR3 length equals 14 residues. Germline lookup yields CDR1 LGHDT and CDR2 YNNKEL (reference sequence). DNA of the CDR3: TGTGCCAGCAGCCAAGGAGGAGGAACTATTGAAGCTTTCTTT. Its translation: CASSQGGGTIEAFF.

The rearrangement links TRBV10-3 to TRBJ2-2; TRBD2 agrees at 10 bases. The CDR3 spans 16 residues. The J segment lost 4 bases and the V segment lost 8 bases, leaving 10 bases of the junction unmatched. Germline V gene sequence: CDR1 ENHRY, CDR2 SYGVKD. The CDR3 nucleotides are TGTGCCATCGGGACAGGACTAGCGGTCGGCACCGGGGAGCTGTTTTTT. It codes for CAIGTGLAVGTGELFF.

At least ten counts were recorded for this clonotype. The J gene is TRBJ2-2, the V gene TRBV7-9; D is ambiguous. CDR1 SEHNR and CDR2 FQNEAQ come from the germline V gene (reference sequence). V was trimmed by 5 bases and J by 4 bases, leaving 11 bases between them. CDR3 length equals 14 residues. The CDR3 DNA reads as TGTGCCAGCAGCCCAGACACGGGCACCGGGGAGCTGTTTTTT. This gives the protein CASSPDTGTGELFF.

The V call is TRBV20-1, the J call TRBJ2-5; the match to TRBD2 covers 8 bases. The germline gives CDR1 DFQATT, CDR2 SNEGSKA (reference sequence). The CDR3 has 16 residues. The V and J ends lost 0 bases and 4 bases, in that order; junction bases with no gene match: 10. The CDR3 nucleotides are TGCAGTGCTAGAGATTCCCGGGAGGGCCGTTTAGAGACCCAGTACTTC. Translated: CSARDSREGRLETQYF.

The V gene is TRBV27, the J gene TRBJ2-3; D unresolved. The V end lost 2 bases, the J end lost 3 bases, and 9 bases lay between the germline ends. The CDR3 loop spans 14 amino acids. Germline CDR1 MNHEY, CDR2 SMNVEV (reference sequence). DNA for the CDR3: TGTGCCAGCAGTTTAAGAGCCTATACAGATACGCAGTATTTT. It encodes CASSLRAYTDTQYF.

This clonotype was found a few times. The chain has TRBV24-1 and TRBJ2-1; 12 nucleotides align to TRBD2. The CDR3 is made up of 19 amino acids. Germline CDR1 KGHDR, CDR2 SFDVKD. V shed 9 bases, J shed 0 bases, and the junction held 14 bases outside the gene matches. The CDR3 nucleotides are TGTGCCACCTCGAGGGGCCTAGCGGGAGGGAGGAGCTCCTACAATGAGCAGTTCTTC. It is translated as CATSRGLAGGRSSYNEQFF.

This sequence joins TRBV15 and TRBJ2-3; D not resolved. Trimming removed 4 bases from V and 4 bases from J, with 9 bases in between. This CDR3 contains 13 residues. Germline V gene data show CDR1 as LNHNV and CDR2 as YYDKDF (reference sequence). CDR3 coding DNA: TGTGCCACCAGCACGCGGCGAGCAGATACGCAGTATTTT. Its protein is CATSTRRADTQYF.

This clonotype was seen more than once but under ten times. CDR3 coding DNA: TGCGCCAGCAGCCAAAAGGACCTACACTACGAGCAGTACTTC. Translation: CASSQKDLHYEQYF. This chain uses TRBV4-1 with TRBJ2-7; D is unresolved. Germline V lookup: CDR1 MGHRA, CDR2 YSYEKL. The CDR3 has 14 amino acids. V lost 2 bases and J 3 bases, leaving 11 bases between the germline ends.

This chain joins TRBV4-1 and TRBJ2-3, with 9 bases aligning to TRBD2. This CDR3 contains 17 residues. V lost 1 base, J lost 6 bases, and 11 bases stayed unmatched. The germline CDR1 and CDR2 sequences are MGHRA and YSYEKL. The chain's CDR3 is CASSQGGAGGRADTQYF. The CDR3 DNA reads as TGCGCCAGCAGCCAAGGTGGTGCGGGAGGGCGCGCGGATACGCAGTATTTT.

Turning to this clonotype: A much larger clone lies one base from this, so it may be a read error. The chain uses TRBV20-1 and TRBJ2-3; D is undetermined. This CDR3 comprises 14 residues. CDR1 and CDR2 from the germline V gene are DFQATT and SNEGSKA (reference sequence). V was shortened by 3 bases and J by 0 bases, with 10 bases between the two germline ends. CDR3 region: CSARGHGSTDTQYF. Here the CDR3 DNA reads TGCAGTGCTAGGGGCCACGGGAGCACAGATACGCAGTATTTT.

The chain joins TRBV29-1 to TRBJ2-5; 13 bases are shared with TRBD2. Germline CDR1 SQVTM, CDR2 ANQGSEA. After removal of 4 bases from V and 3 bases from J, the junction contained 5 bases not matched to a gene. CDR3 length: 15 amino acids. CDR3 residues: CSVGSTSGGKETQYF. CDR3 nucleotides: TGCAGCGTTGGCTCGACTAGCGGGGGGAAAGAGACCCAGTACTTC.

The chain uses TRBV3-1 and TRBJ2-1; 7 bases line up with TRBD2. The germline CDR1 and CDR2 sequences are LGHDT and YNNKEL (reference sequence). The ends lost 5 bases at V and 3 bases at J; junction bases unmatched: 16. The CDR3 covers 18 residues. CDR3: CASSKSGETPARYNEQFF. CDR3 sequence (DNA): TGTGCCAGCAGCAAGAGCGGGGAGACCCCCGCGCGCTACAATGAGCAGTTCTTC.

This clonotype was detected many times. The chain carries TRBV12-3 or TRBV12-4 and TRBJ2-3; D not certain. V was trimmed by 1 base and J by 0 bases, leaving 8 bases between them. The CDR3 runs to 15 residues. DNA for the CDR3: TGTGCCAGCAGTTTAGGAGGAAAGAGCACAGATACGCAGTATTTT. Amino acids: CASSLGGKSTDTQYF.

The chain uses TRBV9 and TRBJ2-7; 8 bases align to TRBD1. In germline, CDR1 is SGDLS, CDR2 YYNGEE. With V trimmed by 0 bases and J by 5 bases, 10 bases remained unmatched. CDR3 length equals 16 residues. The CDR3 DNA sequence: TGTGCCAGCAGCGTAGTAGCCGGGACAGGAATCCACGAGCAGTACTTC. This sequence encodes CASSVVAGTGIHEQYF. The variable domain in full, with the rest retrieved from reference TRBV9 and TRBJ2-7, is DSGVTQTPKHLITATGQRVTLRCSPRSGDLSVYWYQQSLDQGLQFLIQYYNGEERAKGNILERFSAQQFPDLHSELNLSSLELGDSALYFCASSVVAGTGIHEQYFGPGTRLTVT.

The V call is TRBV12-3 or TRBV12-4, the J call TRBJ1-6; D perhaps matches TRBD1 (5 bases). V lost 3 bases to trimming and J lost 6 bases, with 12 bases between them. The CDR3 runs to 15 residues. CDR3 sequence (DNA): TGTGCCAGCAGTTTCCATGGGGGGATTAATTCACCCCTCCACTTT. Protein product: CASSFHGGINSPLHF.

V usage is TRBV28 and J usage is TRBJ2-7; no firm D call. V gave up 6 bases and J gave up 5 bases, with 11 bases separating them. This CDR3 is built from 12 residues. Germline values: CDR1 MDHEN, CDR2 SYDVKM. The CDR3 DNA follows: TGTGCCAGCAGCCTCTTTCCCCACGAGCAGTACTTC. Protein: CASSLFPHEQYF.

This clonotype was observed many times. The CDR3 nucleotides are TGTGCCAGCAGCCACGAGGGCCGGGAGACCCAGTACTTC. The encoded protein is CASSHEGRETQYF. The rearrangement uses TRBV3-1 and TRBJ2-5; maybe TRBD2 (5 bases). The germline V gene encodes CDR1 LGHDT and CDR2 YNNKEL (reference sequence). With 3 bases removed from V and 5 bases from J, the gap between germline ends came to 10 bases. The length of the CDR3 is 13 residues.

A few counts support this clonotype. The rearrangement joins TRBV20-1 to TRBJ2-1; 7 bases align to TRBD2. The V gene's germline CDR1 is DFQATT and CDR2 SNEGSKA (reference sequence). This CDR3 is built from 13 residues. J was trimmed by 9 bases and V by 4 bases; bases with no gene match: 9. The DNA of the CDR3 is TGCAGTGCTATTCAACTAGCGTCGGCTGAGCAGTTCTTC. Its protein product is CSAIQLASAEQFF.

This clonotype occurred many times. This chain links TRBV10-3 with TRBJ1-1; 7 positions match TRBD1. CDR3 length: 14 amino acids. CDR1 is ENHRY and CDR2 is SYGVKD in the germline V gene. V gave up 8 bases and J gave up 4 bases; unmatched junction bases: 10. Here the CDR3 reads CAIGGGQRGTEAFF. DNA of the CDR3: TGTGCCATCGGGGGGGGACAGCGAGGCACTGAAGCTTTCTTT.

In its sample, this clonotype was seen a few times. The chain uses TRBV5-5 and TRBJ1-5, with TRBD1 matching 9 bases. Germline lookup yields CDR1 SGHKS and CDR2 YYEKEE (reference sequence). CDR3 length: 15 amino acids. V trimming: 0 bases; J trimming: 4 bases; junction bases outside the gene matches: 2. CDR3: CASSLDRGQNQPQHF. CDR3 coding DNA: TGTGCCAGCAGCTTGGACAGGGGGCAAAATCAGCCCCAGCATTTT. Drawing the rest from reference TRBV5-5 and TRBJ1-5, the complete variable domain is DAGVTQSPTHLIKTRGQQVTLRCSPISGHKSVSWYQQVLGQGPQFIFQYYEKEERGRGNFPDRFSARQFPNYSSELNVNALLLGDSALYLCASSLDRGQNQPQHFGDGTRLSIL.

This sequence joins TRBV11-2 and TRBJ2-1; the D gene is possibly TRBD1 (6 bases). Trimming took 1 base from V and 8 from J, leaving 15 bases between them. The germline V gene has CDR1 SGHAT and CDR2 FQNNGV. This CDR3 is 15 amino acids long. The CDR3 sequence is CASSLVAGEAYEQFF. The CDR3 bases are TGTGCCAGCAGCTTAGTGGCAGGGGAAGCGTATGAGCAGTTCTTC.

The chain uses TRBV4-1 and TRBJ1-1; D ambiguous. Germline CDR1 reads MGHRA; CDR2 reads YSYEKL. This CDR3 contains 15 residues. V lost 0 bases and J 5 bases, leaving 13 bases between the germline ends. The chain's CDR3 is CASSQDRGPRTEAFF. DNA of the CDR3: TGCGCCAGCAGCCAAGATCGCGGCCCGAGGACTGAAGCTTTCTTT.

The chain is built from TRBV10-3 and TRBJ2-7; D possibly corresponds to TRBD2 (6 bases). CDR3 size: 17 residues. V was clipped by 1 base and J by 5 bases, with 21 bases between them. Germline V gene lookup returns CDR1 ENHRY and CDR2 SYGVKD. CDR3 loop: CAISELVSGVGRNEQYF. The CDR3 DNA follows: TGTGCCATCAGTGAGTTGGTGTCGGGGGTAGGGCGAAACGAGCAGTACTTC.